This section outlines one T cell receptor (beta chain) sequence together with its context. The data belong to a study of blood T cell repertoires in COVID-19. In the original analysis: Quantification of nucleated cells was approximated via reference gene primer amplification. The table came from immunoSEQ multiplex PCR; TCRdb's copy has only in-frame clones and leaves some out. That table gives V, J and clone size, and the DNA gave D and trimming. Of 60,000 to 65,000 clones in the sample, 77% were seen once. The receptor's source is a human donor in a cohort sampled during active COVID-19. Sequencing input: peripheral blood.

CDR3 in DNA: TGCGCCAGCAGCCCCCTTGGACAGGGAGACACCGGGGAGCTGTTTTTT. This codes for CASSPLGQGDTGELFF. This sequence joins TRBV5-1 and TRBJ2-2, with TRBD1 matching over 8 bases. There are 16 residues in the CDR3. From germline, CDR1 is SGHRS and CDR2 YFSETQ. The V and J ends lost 4 bases and 3 bases, in that order; junction bases with no gene match: 8.